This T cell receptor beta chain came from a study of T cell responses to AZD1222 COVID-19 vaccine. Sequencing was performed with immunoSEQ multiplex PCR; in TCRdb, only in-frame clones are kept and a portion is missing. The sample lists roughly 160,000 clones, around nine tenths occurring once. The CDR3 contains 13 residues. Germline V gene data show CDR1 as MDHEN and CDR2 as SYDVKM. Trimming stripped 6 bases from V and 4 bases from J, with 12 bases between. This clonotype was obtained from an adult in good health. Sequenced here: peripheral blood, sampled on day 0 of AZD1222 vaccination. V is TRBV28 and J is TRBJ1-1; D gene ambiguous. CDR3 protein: CASSRPVLTEAFF. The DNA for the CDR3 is TGTGCCAGCAGCAGGCCGGTCCTCACTGAAGCTTTCTTT.